The 14 T cell receptor beta chains reported below all come from one sample, sequenced in a study of blood T cell repertoires in COVID-19. Assay used: immunoSEQ multiplex PCR; TCRdb lists only in-frame clones, some missing. Among some 56,000 clones, 82% were seen once, and the ten largest hold approximately 10%. The sample comprised peripheral blood. Source of these receptors: a man older than 75 with COVID-19, enrolled during active disease.

This clone was counted a few times. The chain is built from TRBV6-6 and TRBJ1-1, with D perhaps matching TRBD1 (6 bases). CDR1 is MNHNY and CDR2 is SVGAGI in the germline V gene (reference sequence). Trimming left V 1 base short and J 1 base short, with 13 bases between. This CDR3 spans 16 amino acids. For the CDR3, the DNA is TGTGCCAGCAGTTACTTAGGGGGAAGATCGAACACTGAAGCTTTCTTT. Amino acids: CASSYLGGRSNTEAFF.

The chain has TRBV6-5 and TRBJ1-3; a possible D gene is TRBD1 (5 bases). V gave up 0 bases and J gave up 3 bases, with 6 bases separating them. CDR1 and CDR2 from the germline V gene are MNHEY and SVGAGI. The CDR3 length is 14 residues. In DNA form, the CDR3 reads TGTGCCAGCAGTTACTCAGGGGTTGGAAACACCATATATTTT. It codes for CASSYSGVGNTIYF.

The DNA for the CDR3 is TGCGCCAGCAGCCGACTAGGGACAGCCTCTAACTATGGCTACACCTTC. This codes for CASSRLGTASNYGYTF. The chain recombines TRBV4-3 with TRBJ1-2; 7 nucleotides line up with TRBD1. Germline V gene lookup returns CDR1 LGHNA and CDR2 YSLEER. Trimming took 4 bases from V and 0 from J; bases not matched to a gene: 8. CDR3 length equals 16 residues.

The CDR3 reads CATHGTGFDYGYTF. The DNA for the CDR3 is TGTGCCACCCACGGGACAGGGTTCGACTATGGCTACACCTTC. The chain is built from TRBV15 and TRBJ1-2; 9 nucleotides agree with TRBD1. The germline gives CDR1 LNHNV, CDR2 YYDKDF (reference sequence). With V trimmed by 8 bases and J by 3 bases, 7 bases remained unmatched. The CDR3 runs 14 residues.

The count of this clone is one. The chain couples TRBV4-3 to TRBJ2-3; 12 nucleotides line up with TRBD2. V was pared by 1 base and J by 2 bases, with 4 bases of the junction left unmatched. CDR3 length equals 17 residues. Germline CDR1 LGHNA, CDR2 YSLEER. The CDR3 reads CASSQVSSGGATDTQYF. The CDR3 coding sequence is TGCGCCAGCAGCCAAGTGTCTAGCGGGGGGGCCACAGATACGCAGTATTTT.

This clone was seen once. The CDR3 DNA follows: TGTGCCTGGAGTACCACAGGGATTGGCTATGGCTACACCTTC. Its translation: CAWSTTGIGYGYTF. The chain recombines TRBV30 with TRBJ1-2; weak D call: TRBD1 (6 bases). Deletions cut 2 bases from V and 4 bases from J, with 14 bases between. The CDR3 has 14 residues. Germline V gene sequence: CDR1 GTSNPN, CDR2 SVGIG (reference sequence).

This clone was detected a few times. J is TRBJ1-6 and V is TRBV6-5; possibly TRBD1 for D (5 bases). Germline V CDR1 and CDR2: MNHEY, SVGAGI. The CDR3 runs 15 residues. Trimming pared 5 bases from V and 7 bases from J, leaving 15 bases between. The CDR3: CASSRTPAENSPLHF. The CDR3 coding sequence is TGTGCCAGCAGTAGGACACCCGCCGAGAATTCACCCCTCCACTTT.

This chain connects TRBV7-2 to TRBJ1-5, with D maybe TRBD1 (6 bases). The CDR3 extends over 19 amino acids. From germline, CDR1 is SGHTA and CDR2 FQGNSA. Trimming left V 3 bases short and J 0 bases short, with 21 bases between. DNA for the CDR3: TGTGCCAGCAGCTTCCTCGGGGGGGCGCGGCGGATTAGCAATCAGCCCCAGCATTTT. Its protein product is CASSFLGGARRISNQPQHF.

The chain carries TRBV14 and TRBJ2-3, with 9 bases lining up with TRBD2. Trimming cost V 4 bases and J 2 bases; bases outside gene matches: 4. The CDR3 extends over 15 amino acids. Germline CDR1 and CDR2: SGHDN and FVKESK. The CDR3 reads CASSPGGRATDTQYF. The CDR3 DNA is TGTGCCAGCAGCCCAGGCGGGAGGGCCACAGATACGCAGTATTTT.

This chain connects TRBV29-1 to TRBJ2-7; 8 bases are shared with TRBD1. With 4 bases clipped from V and 1 base from J, the junction kept 6 bases outside the gene matches. Germline values: CDR1 SQVTM, CDR2 ANQGSEA. The CDR3 extends over 14 amino acids. CDR3 DNA sequence: TGCAGCGTTGGGAGGGGACAGGAGTCCTACGAGCAGTACTTC. As protein: CSVGRGQESYEQYF.

The chain has TRBV6-5 and TRBJ1-1, with a possible D match to TRBD1 (6 bases). Trimming removed 6 bases at V and 6 bases at J, with 20 bases between. CDR3 length: 15 amino acids. Germline values: CDR1 MNHEY, CDR2 SVGAGI. CDR3 residues: CASRPLGEGDAEAFF. The CDR3 region has the DNA TGTGCCAGCAGACCTCTCGGGGAGGGGGATGCTGAAGCTTTCTTT.

The chain has TRBV27 and TRBJ1-2; 12 bases map to TRBD1. The CDR3 sequence is 17 residues long. The germline V gene encodes CDR1 MNHEY and CDR2 SMNVEV (reference sequence). V dropped 6 bases and J dropped 2; count of bases not matched to a gene: 10. This chain's CDR3 is CASSPGPGQGANYGYTF. The CDR3 region has the DNA TGTGCCAGCAGCCCGGGGCCGGGACAGGGGGCCAACTATGGCTACACCTTC.

CDR3 in DNA: TGCAGCGTTGGGACAGGGGGCACAGAGACCCAGTACTTC. Translated, it gives CSVGTGGTETQYF. This rearrangement joins TRBV29-1 to TRBJ2-5, with 11 bases aligning to TRBD1. From germline, CDR1 is SQVTM and CDR2 ANQGSEA. The CDR3 is made up of 13 amino acids. The V and J ends lost 4 bases and 4 bases, in that order; junction bases with no gene match: 2.

V and J are TRBV18 and TRBJ1-1, with 11 bases lining up with TRBD1. This CDR3 is built from 15 residues. J gave up 5 bases and V 3 bases, and 5 bases lay outside the gene matches. Germline CDR1 and CDR2: KGHSH and LQKENI. In DNA form, the CDR3 reads TGTGCCAGCTCACCGGACAGGGGGCAGGGAACTGAAGCTTTCTTT. Its translation is CASSPDRGQGTEAFF.